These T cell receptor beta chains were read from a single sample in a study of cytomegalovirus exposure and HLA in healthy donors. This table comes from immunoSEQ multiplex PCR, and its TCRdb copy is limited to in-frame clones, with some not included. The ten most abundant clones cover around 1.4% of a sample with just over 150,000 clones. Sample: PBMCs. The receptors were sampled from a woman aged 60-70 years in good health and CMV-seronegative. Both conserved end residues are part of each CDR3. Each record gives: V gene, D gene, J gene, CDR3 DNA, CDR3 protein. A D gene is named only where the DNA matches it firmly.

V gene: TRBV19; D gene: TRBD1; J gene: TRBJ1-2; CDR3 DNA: TGTGCCAGTAGTATTACCCCGGGCGGCAGGGGGCCTGGCTACACCTTC; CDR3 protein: CASSITPGGRGPGYTF
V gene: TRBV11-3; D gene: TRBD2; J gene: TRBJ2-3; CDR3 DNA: TGTGCCAGCAGCTTCGGCGTAGCGGGGGGGCCGGATACGCAGTATTTT; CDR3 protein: CASSFGVAGGPDTQYF
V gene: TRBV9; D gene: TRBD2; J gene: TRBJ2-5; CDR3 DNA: TGTGCCAGCAGCCCACCGGGACTAGCGGGGGGGCATGAGACCCAGTACTTC; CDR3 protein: CASSPPGLAGGHETQYF
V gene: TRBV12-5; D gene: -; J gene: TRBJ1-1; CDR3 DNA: TGTGCTAGTGGTTTCCTTTCCGGGCGGGGAAGGAACACTGAAGCTTTCTTT; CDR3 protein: CASGFLSGRGRNTEAFF
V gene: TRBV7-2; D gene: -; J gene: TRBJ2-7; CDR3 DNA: TGTGCCAGCAACCTTTGGTGGAGCTCCTACGAGCAGTACTTC; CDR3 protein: CASNLWWSSYEQYF
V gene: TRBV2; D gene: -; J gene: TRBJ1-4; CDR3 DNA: TGTGCCACCCGTTTAGACAGCCACAGTGAAAAACTGTTTTTT; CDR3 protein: CATRLDSHSEKLFF
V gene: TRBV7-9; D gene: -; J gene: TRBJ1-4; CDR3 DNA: TGTGCCAGCAGCAGGACAGTTTTCAATGAAAAACTGTTTTTT; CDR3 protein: CASSRTVFNEKLFF
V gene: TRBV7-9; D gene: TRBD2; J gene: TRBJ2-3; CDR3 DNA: TGTGCCAGCAGCTTAGTGATTAGCGGGGCCACAGATACGCAGTATTTT; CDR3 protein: CASSLVISGATDTQYF
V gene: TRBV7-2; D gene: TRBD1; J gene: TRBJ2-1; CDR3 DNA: TGTGCCAGCAGCAGGAGACAGGGTAGAAATGAGCAGTTCTTC; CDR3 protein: CASSRRQGRNEQFF
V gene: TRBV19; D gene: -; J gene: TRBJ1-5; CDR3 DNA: TGTGCCAGTAGTATCCGGGGGTATAGCAATCAGCCCCAGCATTTT; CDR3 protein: CASSIRGYSNQPQHF
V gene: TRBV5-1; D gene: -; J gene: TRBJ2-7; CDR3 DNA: TGCGCCAGCAGCCCGGCCGGCAGACAGTTTAGCTACGAGCAGTACTTC; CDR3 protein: CASSPAGRQFSYEQYF
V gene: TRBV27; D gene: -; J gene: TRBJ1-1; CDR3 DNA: TGTGCCAGCAGTTATGCGGGGGAGAACACTGAAGCTTTCTTT; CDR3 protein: CASSYAGENTEAFF
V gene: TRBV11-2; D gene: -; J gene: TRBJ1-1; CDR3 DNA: TGTGCCAGCAGCTTCTCGACAGATATGAACACTGAAGCTTTCTTT; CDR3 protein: CASSFSTDMNTEAFF
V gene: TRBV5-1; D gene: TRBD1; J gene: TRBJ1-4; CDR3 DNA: TGCGCCAGCAGCACGACAGGGGATAATGAAAAACTGTTTTTT; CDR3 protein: CASSTTGDNEKLFF
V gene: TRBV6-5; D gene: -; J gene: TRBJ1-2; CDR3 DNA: TGTGCCAGCAGTTATGGTAGCTCGGATGTTGGTGGCTACACCTTC; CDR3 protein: CASSYGSSDVGGYTF
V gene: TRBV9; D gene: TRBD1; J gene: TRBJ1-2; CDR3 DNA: TGTGCCAGCAGCGTAGAGACAGGGGGCTATGGCTACACCTTC; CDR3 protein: CASSVETGGYGYTF
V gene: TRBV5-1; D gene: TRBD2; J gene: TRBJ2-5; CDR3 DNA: TGCGCCAGCAGCTTGATTACTAGCGGGAGGGGGGAGACCCAGTACTTC; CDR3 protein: CASSLITSGRGETQYF
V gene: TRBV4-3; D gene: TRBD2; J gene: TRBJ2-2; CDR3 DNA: TGCGCCAGCAGCCAAGGGCGTATAGCGGGGGCGATCACCGGGGAGCTGTTTTTT; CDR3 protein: CASSQGRIAGAITGELFF
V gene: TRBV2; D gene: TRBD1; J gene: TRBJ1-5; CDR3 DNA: TGTGCCAGCAGTGAAGCTAGCCCCGGGACAGGCGGGAATCAGCCCCAGCATTTT; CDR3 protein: CASSEASPGTGGNQPQHF
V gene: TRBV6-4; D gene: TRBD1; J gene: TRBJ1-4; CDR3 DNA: TGTGCCAGCCCCCCTAGGATGTCAGGGGGCATTGCAACTAATGAAAAACTGTTTTTT; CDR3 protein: CASPPRMSGGIATNEKLFF
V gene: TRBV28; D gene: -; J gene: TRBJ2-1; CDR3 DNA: TGTGCCAGCAGATCAACAGGGACACGCAATGAGCAGTTCTTC; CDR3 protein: CASRSTGTRNEQFF
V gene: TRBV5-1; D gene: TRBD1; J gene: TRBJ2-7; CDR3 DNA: TGCGCCAACAGCTCACAGGGGGCGGCCTACGAGCAGTACTTC; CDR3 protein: CANSSQGAAYEQYF
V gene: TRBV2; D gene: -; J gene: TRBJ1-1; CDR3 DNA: TGTGCCACCGGGGGAAACACTGAAGCTTTCTTT; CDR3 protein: CATGGNTEAFF
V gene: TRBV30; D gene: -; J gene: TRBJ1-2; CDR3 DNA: TGTGCCTGGAGTACAGGGCGCTATGGCTACACCTTC; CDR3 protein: CAWSTGRYGYTF
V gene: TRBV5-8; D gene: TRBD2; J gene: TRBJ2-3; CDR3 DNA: TGTGCCAGCAGCTTGGCGGTGCGGGGGGGAACAGATACGCAGTATTTT; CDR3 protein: CASSLAVRGGTDTQYF
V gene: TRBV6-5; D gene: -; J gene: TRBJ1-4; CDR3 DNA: TGTGCCAGCAGACCCAGGGGATCAGGAAATGAAAAACTGTTTTTT; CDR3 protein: CASRPRGSGNEKLFF